One T cell receptor (beta chain) is described in this entry. Its antigen is not identified. The V and J ends lost 3 bases and 1 base respectively, with 7 bases between them. Germline CDR1 and CDR2: KGHSH and LQKENI. This CDR3 has 13 amino acids. The record originates from a study of STAT5B mutations in CD4+ large granular lymphocyte leukemia. Study-wide points: About 26% of private leukemic clonotypes occurred rarely in other patients' non-leukemic repertoires.

The assay was run at survey level. Using immunoSEQ multiplex PCR, the repertoire was profiled, and TCRdb retains in-frame clones only, with some absent. This table holds 45,000 to 55,000 clones, 55% to 75% found once. The TCR sequence derives from a human donor in good health. The V call is TRBV18, the J call TRBJ2-7; TRBD2 might be the D (6 bases). Sample: CD4+ T cells from blood buffy coats. In DNA, the CDR3 is TGTGCCAGCTCACCGGGAGGATCCTACGAGCAGTACTTC. Residues: CASSPGGSYEQYF.